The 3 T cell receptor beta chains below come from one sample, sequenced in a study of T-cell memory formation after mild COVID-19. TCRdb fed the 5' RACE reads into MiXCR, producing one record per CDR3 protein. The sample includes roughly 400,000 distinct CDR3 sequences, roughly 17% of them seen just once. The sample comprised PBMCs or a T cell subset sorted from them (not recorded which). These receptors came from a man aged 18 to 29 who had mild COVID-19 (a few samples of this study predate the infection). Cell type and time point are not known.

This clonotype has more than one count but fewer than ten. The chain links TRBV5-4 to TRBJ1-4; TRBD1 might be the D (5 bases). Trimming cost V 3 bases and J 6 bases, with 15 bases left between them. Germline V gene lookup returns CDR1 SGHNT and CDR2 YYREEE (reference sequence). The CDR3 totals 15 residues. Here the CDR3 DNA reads TGTGCCAGCAGCTCCGACGGGGGGGTCTATGAAAAACTGTTTTTT. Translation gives CASSSDGGVYEKLFF.

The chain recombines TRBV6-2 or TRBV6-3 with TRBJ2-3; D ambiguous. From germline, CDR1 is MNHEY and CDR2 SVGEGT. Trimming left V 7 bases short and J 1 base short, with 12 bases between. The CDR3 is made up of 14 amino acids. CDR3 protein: CASIPVLGTDTQYF. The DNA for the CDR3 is TGTGCCAGCATCCCTGTTCTGGGCACAGATACGCAGTATTTT.

The CDR3: CASSETGNPYEQYF. The DNA for the CDR3 is TGCGCCAGCAGCGAAACAGGGAACCCCTACGAGCAGTACTTC. The chain combines TRBV4-3 with TRBJ2-7; perhaps TRBD1 as D (6 bases). This CDR3 has 14 residues. Between the trimmed V and J ends, which lost 5 bases and 2 bases, there was a span of 13 bases. Germline loops: CDR1 LGHNA, CDR2 YSLEER.